This paragraph reports one T cell receptor beta chain. This sample stems from a study of blood T cell repertoires in COVID-19. Study-level background: Samples taken during acute and convalescent COVID-19 were collected in the United States, Italy and Spain. The cDNA or gDNA used as material had been derived from T cells, B-cell-depleted T cells, or PBMCs.

Authors' methods: Estimation of nucleated cell counts was performed using reference gene primer amplification. The table came from immunoSEQ multiplex PCR; TCRdb's copy has only in-frame clones and leaves some out. V and J calls and clone size are as listed in that table; D and trimming were resolved from the DNA. The data contain about 280,000 clones, approximately 90% of them singletons. What was sequenced was peripheral blood. This receptor was identified in a man in his forties with acute or convalescent COVID-19.

The CDR3 bases are TGCGCCAGCAGCTCGGGACTAGCGGGGGGGCCCGCAGATACGCAGTATTTT. Residues: CASSSGLAGGPADTQYF. The V and J genes are TRBV5-1 and TRBJ2-3, with 16 nucleotides matching TRBD2. After removal of 3 bases from V and 4 bases from J, the junction contained 5 bases not matched to a gene. This CDR3 contains 17 residues. The germline V gene encodes CDR1 SGHRS and CDR2 YFSETQ.